This passage covers 27 T cell receptor beta chains from one sample sequenced in a study of blood T cell repertoires in COVID-19 (dated by TCRdb to the early 2020s). The library was generated by the immunoSEQ multiplex PCR assay. The source is immuneACCESS, and TCRdb retained only in-frame sequences with V and J called. Part of the clones is not carried over; for the studies checked, unresolved V genes explain less than half of this, and the remainder is unexplained. The sample yields approximately 140,000 clones; 70% to 90% were counted once. The ten largest clones take up 1.2% of the sample. Material for sequencing was PBMCs or T cells enriched from blood (not recorded which). All receptors derive from a woman younger than 45 with acute COVID-19.

The chain couples TRBV2 to TRBJ1-6; D remains ambiguous. The germline V gene has CDR1 SNHLY and CDR2 FYNNEI. The CDR3 runs to 15 residues. Trimming pared 7 bases from V and 5 bases from J, leaving 15 bases between. The CDR3 nucleotides are TGTGCCAGCACCGGTGGAGGAGTAGATAATTCACCCCTCCACTTT. It is translated as CASTGGGVDNSPLHF.

The chain couples TRBV6-2 or TRBV6-3 to TRBJ1-1; tentative D call: TRBD1 (5 bases). Germline V gene lookup returns CDR1 MNHEY and CDR2 SVGEGT. This CDR3 contains 14 residues. With 2 bases removed from V and 5 bases from J, the gap between germline ends came to 12 bases. Here the CDR3 reads CASSYGGVRTEAFF. The CDR3 DNA reads TGTGCCAGCAGTTACGGGGGGGTAAGAACTGAAGCTTTCTTT.

This chain connects TRBV6-5 to TRBJ1-4, with 7 bases identical to TRBD1. The V and J ends lost 5 bases and 6 bases, in that order; junction bases with no gene match: 3. Germline V lookup: CDR1 MNHEY, CDR2 SVGAGI. The CDR3 sequence is 13 residues long. The chain's CDR3 is CASSQGDHEKLFF. In DNA form, the CDR3 reads TGTGCCAGCAGTCAGGGGGATCATGAAAAACTGTTTTTT.

The genes are TRBV5-1 and TRBJ2-3; D is perhaps TRBD1 (6 bases). Germline CDR1 and CDR2: SGHRS and YFSETQ. V was shortened by 7 bases and J by 0 bases, with 15 bases between the two germline ends. CDR3 length: 15 amino acids. CDR3 coding DNA: TGCGCCAGCCGATGGACAGTTTCTAGCACAGATACGCAGTATTTT. Translation: CASRWTVSSTDTQYF.

The sample holds a few counts of this clone. The chain uses TRBV7-3 and TRBJ1-6; the D is unclear. V lost 7 bases and J 3 bases, leaving 22 bases between the germline ends. Germline CDR1 reads SGHTA; CDR2 reads FQGTGA. The CDR3 length is 18 residues. The CDR3 sequence is CASTFGRRGRDYNSPLHF. CDR3 coding DNA: TGTGCCAGCACTTTCGGCCGCCGCGGACGGGACTATAATTCACCCCTCCACTTT.

CDR3 in DNA: TGTGCCAGCAGCACCCTGGGGACAGGGTCAGCCGAGCAGTACTTC. It translates to CASSTLGTGSAEQYF. The rearrangement links TRBV2 to TRBJ2-7; 9 nucleotides match TRBD1. This CDR3 region has 15 residues. Germline trimming cut 6 bases from V and 6 bases from J; bases unmatched to any gene: 12. Germline values: CDR1 SNHLY, CDR2 FYNNEI.

CDR3 region: CASSPDGDSDRTGIYEQYF. As DNA, the CDR3 is TGTGCCAGCTCACCAGACGGGGATTCGGACCGGACAGGTATCTACGAGCAGTACTTC. This chain connects TRBV18 to TRBJ2-7; 7 bases are a match to TRBD1. Trimming at V came to 2 bases and at J to 3 bases, leaving 19 bases not matched to a gene. The germline V gene encodes CDR1 KGHSH and CDR2 LQKENI. The CDR3 sequence is 19 residues long. Variable domain in full (rest from reference TRBV18 and TRBJ2-7): NAGVMQNPRHLVRRRGQEARLRCSPMKGHSHVYWYRQLPEEGLKFMVYLQKENIIDESGMPKERFSAEFPKEGPSILRIQQVVRGDSAAYFCASSPDGDSDRTGIYEQYFGPGTRLTVT.

The genes are TRBV10-2 and TRBJ2-3; 14 nucleotides line up with TRBD2. Germline trimming cut 5 bases from V and 12 bases from J; bases unmatched to any gene: 7. The CDR3 runs 14 residues. Germline CDR1 is WSHSY and CDR2 is SAAADI. The CDR3 coding sequence is TGCGCCAGCAGTACTGGACTAGCGGGAGGTTTACAGTATTTT. This encodes CASSTGLAGGLQYF.

The chain uses TRBV25-1 and TRBJ2-7; the D gene is possibly TRBD1 (5 bases). The V end was cut by 2 bases, the J end by 2 bases, with 10 bases between. Germline V gene lookup returns CDR1 MGHDK and CDR2 SYGVNS. CDR3 length equals 14 residues. This CDR3 is CASSEGTGAYEQYF. The DNA of the CDR3 is TGTGCCAGCAGTGAAGGAACAGGAGCCTACGAGCAGTACTTC.

The rearrangement links TRBV19 to TRBJ2-7; D is ambiguous. V was shortened by 3 bases and J by 2 bases, with 14 bases between the two germline ends. There are 15 residues in the CDR3. The germline V gene has CDR1 LNHDA and CDR2 SQIVND (reference sequence). The CDR3 loop reads CASSIGSTGAYEQYF. The CDR3 nucleotides are TGTGCCAGTAGTATTGGGTCGACGGGTGCCTACGAGCAGTACTTC.

The chain has TRBV6-6 and TRBJ2-7; tentative D call: TRBD2 (6 bases). The CDR3 runs to 14 residues. Trimming left V 7 bases short and J 3 bases short, with 16 bases between. Germline V gives CDR1 MNHNY, CDR2 SVGAGI (reference sequence). CDR3 sequence reads: CASTLVGTFYEQYF. CDR3 in DNA: TGTGCCAGCACTTTGGTAGGGACTTTCTACGAGCAGTACTTC.

The CDR3 bases are TGTGCCAGCAGCCCATTTGGGATGGGGGGATATGGCTACACCTTC. It yields the protein CASSPFGMGGYGYTF. This rearrangement joins TRBV5-5 to TRBJ1-2, with a possible D match to TRBD1 (5 bases). V lost 4 bases and J 5 bases, leaving 18 bases between the germline ends. The CDR3 sequence is 15 residues long. CDR1 is SGHKS, CDR2 YYEKEE, per germline (reference sequence).

In its sample, this clone was seen once. This chain links TRBV2 with TRBJ2-7, with TRBD2 matching 8 bases. The V and J ends lost 4 bases and 4 bases, in that order; junction bases with no gene match: 3. CDR1 and CDR2 (germline): SNHLY, FYNNEI. The CDR3 length is 13 residues. The CDR3 sequence: CASSAGGPYEQYF. Written as DNA, the CDR3 is TGTGCCAGCAGTGCGGGAGGGCCATACGAGCAGTACTTC.

The chain combines TRBV6-5 with TRBJ2-7; 8 positions agree with TRBD1. The CDR3 totals 15 residues. Germline loops: CDR1 MNHEY, CDR2 SVGAGI. Germline trimming cut 0 bases from V and 4 bases from J; bases unmatched to any gene: 5. In DNA form, the CDR3 reads TGTGCCAGCAGTTACTCACCCAGGGGGCAGTACGAGCAGTACTTC. Translation gives CASSYSPRGQYEQYF.

This clone was counted a single time. The chain joins TRBV28 to TRBJ2-7, with 16 bases aligning to TRBD2. Germline-derived CDR1 and CDR2 are MDHEN and SYDVKM. The length of the CDR3 is 15 residues. With V trimmed by 3 bases and J by 13 bases, 9 bases remained unmatched. The CDR3 nucleotides read TGTGCCAGCAGTTTGGGACTAGCGGGAGGGGGCTGGCGTTACTTC. It yields the protein CASSLGLAGGGWRYF.

This sequence joins TRBV19 and TRBJ1-1; tentatively, D is TRBD1 (5 bases). V lost 6 bases, J lost 1 base, and 12 bases lay in between. Germline V gives CDR1 LNHDA, CDR2 SQIVND (reference sequence). CDR3 length: 14 amino acids. CDR3 DNA sequence: TGTGCCAGTAGCTCAGGGTCCTCGAACACTGAAGCTTTCTTT. It yields the protein CASSSGSSNTEAFF.

This clone was seen just once. V and J are TRBV7-9 and TRBJ1-1; perhaps TRBD1 as D (5 bases). This CDR3 is built from 13 residues. V dropped 3 bases and J dropped 3 bases, with 8 bases sitting between them. CDR1 and CDR2 from the germline V gene are SEHNR and FQNEAQ (reference sequence). The CDR3 DNA reads TGTGCCAGCAGCTTTTGGGGGGACACTGAAGCTTTCTTT. As protein: CASSFWGDTEAFF. Drawing the rest from reference TRBV7-9 and TRBJ1-1, the complete variable domain is DTGVSQNPRHKITKRGQNVTFRCDPISEHNRLYWYRQTLGQGPEFLTYFQNEAQLEKSRLLSDRFSAERPKGSFSTLEIQRTEQGDSAMYLCASSFWGDTEAFFGQGTRLTVV.

The rearrangement joins TRBV11-2 to TRBJ2-2; TRBD1 aligns across 7 bases. J gave up 3 bases and V 11 bases, and 6 bases lay outside the gene matches. The CDR3 covers 13 residues. Germline V gene lookup returns CDR1 SGHAT and CDR2 FQNNGV. The CDR3 coding sequence is TGTGCCGCCCGACAGGGTTACACCGGGGAGCTGTTTTTT. Translation: CAARQGYTGELFF.

The chain links TRBV28 to TRBJ1-5; TRBD1 might be the D (6 bases). In germline, CDR1 is MDHEN, CDR2 SYDVKM. Trimming stripped 5 bases from V and 4 bases from J, with 12 bases between. CDR3 size: 14 residues. CDR3 amino acids: CASSTGGGNQPQHF. DNA for the CDR3: TGTGCCAGCAGTACGGGGGGCGGAAATCAGCCCCAGCATTTT.

The CDR3 is CASSPDRGQGRNTIYF. DNA for the CDR3: TGTGCCAGCTCACCGGACCGCGGACAGGGGAGAAACACCATATATTTT. The rearrangement links TRBV18 to TRBJ1-3; 9 nucleotides agree with TRBD1. J lost 5 bases, V lost 3 bases, and 8 bases had no gene match. Germline V gene lookup returns CDR1 KGHSH and CDR2 LQKENI. There are 16 residues in the CDR3. The entire variable domain, with the rest obtained from reference TRBV18 and TRBJ1-3, is as follows: NAGVMQNPRHLVRRRGQEARLRCSPMKGHSHVYWYRQLPEEGLKFMVYLQKENIIDESGMPKERFSAEFPKEGPSILRIQQVVRGDSAAYFCASSPDRGQGRNTIYFGEGSWLTVV.

The V call is TRBV5-6, the J call TRBJ1-2; D may be TRBD1 (6 bases). Germline V gives CDR1 SGHDT, CDR2 YYEEEE. Trimming shortened V by 2 bases and J by 4 bases, and 12 bases separated the two germline ends. The CDR3 covers 14 residues. The CDR3: CASSLDRRSYGYTF. The DNA of the CDR3 is TGTGCCAGCAGCTTAGACAGGAGGAGCTATGGCTACACCTTC.

J is TRBJ1-1 and V is TRBV28; D is unresolved. Per germline, CDR1 MDHEN and CDR2 SYDVKM. The ends were cut back, 8 bases at V and 1 base at J, with 11 bases in the middle. The CDR3 spans 13 residues. The CDR3 loop reads CASRALANTEAFF. The CDR3 DNA is TGTGCCAGCCGCGCACTCGCGAACACTGAAGCTTTCTTT.

This sequence joins TRBV18 and TRBJ2-3; no reliable D call. This CDR3 has 16 amino acids. Trimming left V 1 base short and J 0 bases short, with 11 bases between. The V gene's germline CDR1 is KGHSH and CDR2 LQKENI. CDR3 protein: CASSPQRKTSTDTQYF. The CDR3 DNA reads TGTGCCAGCTCACCACAGAGGAAGACTAGCACAGATACGCAGTATTTT.

The chain joins TRBV5-5 to TRBJ2-7; maybe TRBD1 (6 bases). V lost 4 bases and J 3 bases, leaving 17 bases between the germline ends. Germline values: CDR1 SGHKS, CDR2 YYEKEE (reference sequence). The CDR3 sequence is 15 residues long. The CDR3 nucleotides are TGTGCCAGCAGCCCCCGAGGGGGACAATTCTACGAGCAGTACTTC. Residues: CASSPRGGQFYEQYF.

The rearrangement links TRBV29-1 to TRBJ1-1, with D hard to call. The CDR3 runs 13 residues. V lost 4 bases, J lost 1 base, and 10 bases lay in between. Germline V gene lookup returns CDR1 SQVTM and CDR2 ANQGSEA. Here the CDR3 DNA reads TGCAGCGTTGGGCTAGACCGGAACACTGAAGCTTTCTTT. Its translation is CSVGLDRNTEAFF.

The chain has TRBV6-5 and TRBJ2-7, with TRBD2 identical over 13 bases. Germline V gives CDR1 MNHEY, CDR2 SVGAGI. V dropped 6 bases and J dropped 4; count of bases not matched to a gene: 3. The CDR3 has 14 residues. CDR3 in amino acids: CASRRTSGSYEQYF. The CDR3 coding sequence is TGTGCCAGCAGGCGGACTAGCGGGAGTTACGAGCAGTACTTC.

The chain links TRBV2 to TRBJ2-4, with D perhaps matching TRBD1 (5 bases). CDR1 and CDR2 from the germline V gene are SNHLY and FYNNEI. Trimming left V 8 bases short and J 5 bases short, with 19 bases between. The CDR3 runs 15 residues. CDR3 region: CASSSTVGAQNIQYF. Here the CDR3 DNA reads TGTGCCAGCTCGTCGACAGTTGGTGCCCAAAACATTCAGTACTTC.